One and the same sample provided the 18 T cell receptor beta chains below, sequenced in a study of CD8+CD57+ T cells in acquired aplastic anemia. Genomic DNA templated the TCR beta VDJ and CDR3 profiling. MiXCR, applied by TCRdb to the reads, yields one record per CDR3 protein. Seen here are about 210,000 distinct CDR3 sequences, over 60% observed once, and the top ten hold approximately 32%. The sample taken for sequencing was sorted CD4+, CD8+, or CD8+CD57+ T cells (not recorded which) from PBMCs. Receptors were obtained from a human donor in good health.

CDR3 protein: CASSESRTEEAFF. Written as DNA, the CDR3 is TGCGCCAGCAGTGAGTCGAGGACAGAAGAAGCTTTCTTT. The chain joins TRBV10-2 to TRBJ1-1, with a possible D match to TRBD1 (6 bases). Germline CDR1 WSHSY, CDR2 SAAADI. The CDR3 consists of 13 residues. V was trimmed by 0 bases and J by 8 bases, leaving 10 bases between them.

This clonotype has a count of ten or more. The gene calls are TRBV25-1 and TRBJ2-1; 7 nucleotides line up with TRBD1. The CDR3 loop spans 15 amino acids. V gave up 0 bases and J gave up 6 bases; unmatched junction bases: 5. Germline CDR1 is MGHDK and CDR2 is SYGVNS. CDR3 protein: CASSEYATGPNEQFF. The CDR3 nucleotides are TGTGCCAGCAGTGAATATGCGACAGGGCCCAATGAGCAGTTCTTC.

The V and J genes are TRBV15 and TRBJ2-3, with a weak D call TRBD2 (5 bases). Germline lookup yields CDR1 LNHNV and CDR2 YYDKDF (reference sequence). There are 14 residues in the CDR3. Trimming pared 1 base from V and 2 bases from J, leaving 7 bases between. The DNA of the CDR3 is TGTGCCACCAGCAGAGCGGGGTACACAGATACGCAGTATTTT. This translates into CATSRAGYTDTQYF.

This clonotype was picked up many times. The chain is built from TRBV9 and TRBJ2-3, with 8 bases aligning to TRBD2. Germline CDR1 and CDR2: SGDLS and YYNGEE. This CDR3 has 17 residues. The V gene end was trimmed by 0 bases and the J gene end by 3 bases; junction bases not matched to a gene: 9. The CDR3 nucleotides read TGTGCCAGCAGCGTAGTCCCGGGGGGGAGTGGGACAGATACGCAGTATTTT. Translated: CASSVVPGGSGTDTQYF.

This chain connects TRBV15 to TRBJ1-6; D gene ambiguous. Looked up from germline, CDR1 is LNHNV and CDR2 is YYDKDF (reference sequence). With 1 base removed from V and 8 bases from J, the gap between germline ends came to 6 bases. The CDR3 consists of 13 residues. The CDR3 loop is CATSRVGDSPLHF. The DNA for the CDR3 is TGTGCCACCAGCAGAGTTGGCGATTCACCCCTCCACTTT. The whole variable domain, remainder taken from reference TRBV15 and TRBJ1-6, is DAMVIQNPRYQVTQFGKPVTLSCSQTLNHNVMYWYQQKSSQAPKLLFHYYDKDFNNEADTPDNFQSRRPNTSFCFLDIRSPGLGDTAMYLCATSRVGDSPLHFGNGTRLTVT.

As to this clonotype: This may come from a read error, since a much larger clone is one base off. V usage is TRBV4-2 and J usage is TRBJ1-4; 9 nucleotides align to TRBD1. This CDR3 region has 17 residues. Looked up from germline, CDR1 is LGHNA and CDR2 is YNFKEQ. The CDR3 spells CVSSQEGPGQGREKLFF. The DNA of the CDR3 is TGTGTCAGCAGCCAAGAGGGTCCGGGACAGGGTCGTGAAAAACTGTTTTTT.

Written as DNA, the CDR3 is TGTGCCAGCAGCGTCACAGGGGGGCGACAGCCCCAGCATTTT. It is translated as CASSVTGGRQPQHF. V usage is TRBV9 and J usage is TRBJ1-5, with 8 bases that match TRBD1. The CDR3 loop spans 14 amino acids. Germline V lookup: CDR1 SGDLS, CDR2 YYNGEE. The trim removed 2 bases at V and 7 bases at J, leaving 5 bases unmatched.

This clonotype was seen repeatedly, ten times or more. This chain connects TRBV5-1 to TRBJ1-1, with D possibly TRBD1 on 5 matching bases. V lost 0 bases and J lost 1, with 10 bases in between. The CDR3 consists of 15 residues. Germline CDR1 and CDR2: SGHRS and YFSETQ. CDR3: CASSLAGAWNTEAFF. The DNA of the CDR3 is TGCGCCAGCAGCTTGGCCGGGGCTTGGAACACTGAAGCTTTCTTT.

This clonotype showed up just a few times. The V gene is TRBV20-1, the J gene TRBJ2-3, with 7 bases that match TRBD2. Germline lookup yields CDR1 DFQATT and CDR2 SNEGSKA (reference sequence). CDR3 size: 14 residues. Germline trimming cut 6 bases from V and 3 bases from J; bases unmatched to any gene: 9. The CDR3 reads CSAPGGGGTDTQYF. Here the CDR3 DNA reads TGCAGTGCCCCTGGGGGGGGGGGGACAGATACGCAGTATTTT.

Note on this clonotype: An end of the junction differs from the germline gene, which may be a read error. CDR3 protein: CASSYSGRTSSYGQYF. For the CDR3, the DNA is TGTGCCAGCAGTTACTCGGGCAGAACCTCGTCCTACGGGCAGTACTTC. The genes are TRBV6-5 and TRBJ2-7; D ambiguous. This CDR3 is built from 16 residues. The V gene's germline CDR1 is MNHEY and CDR2 SVGAGI.

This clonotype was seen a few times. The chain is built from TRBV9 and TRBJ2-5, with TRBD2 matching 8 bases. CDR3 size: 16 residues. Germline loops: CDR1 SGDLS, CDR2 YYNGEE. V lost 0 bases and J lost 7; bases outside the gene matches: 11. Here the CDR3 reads CASSVATGRGVGTQYF. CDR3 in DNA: TGTGCCAGCAGCGTAGCTACCGGGCGGGGGGTTGGGACCCAGTACTTC. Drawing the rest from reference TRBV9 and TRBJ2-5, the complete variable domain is DSGVTQTPKHLITATGQRVTLRCSPRSGDLSVYWYQQSLDQGLQFLIQYYNGEERAKGNILERFSAQQFPDLHSELNLSSLELGDSALYFCASSVATGRGVGTQYFGPGTRLLVL.

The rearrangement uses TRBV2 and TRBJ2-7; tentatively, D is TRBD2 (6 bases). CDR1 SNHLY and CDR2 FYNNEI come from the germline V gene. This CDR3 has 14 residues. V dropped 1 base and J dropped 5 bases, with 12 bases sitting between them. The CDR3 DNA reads TGTGCCAGCAGTGAAGTTCGGCGGGACGACGAGCAGTACTTC. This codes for CASSEVRRDDEQYF.

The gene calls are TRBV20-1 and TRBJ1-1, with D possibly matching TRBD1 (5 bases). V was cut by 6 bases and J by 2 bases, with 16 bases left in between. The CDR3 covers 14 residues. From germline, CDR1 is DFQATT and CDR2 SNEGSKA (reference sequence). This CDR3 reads CSAPGGGENTEAFF. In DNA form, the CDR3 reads TGCAGTGCCCCTGGGGGGGGGGAAAACACTGAAGCTTTCTTT.

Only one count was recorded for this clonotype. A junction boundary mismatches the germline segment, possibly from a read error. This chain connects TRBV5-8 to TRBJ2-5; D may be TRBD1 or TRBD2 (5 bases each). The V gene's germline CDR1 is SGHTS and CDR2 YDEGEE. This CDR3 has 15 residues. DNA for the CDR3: TGCGCCAGCAGCCTGGGACGGACTGGACAAGAGACCCAGTACTTC. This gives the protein CASSLGRTGQETQYF.

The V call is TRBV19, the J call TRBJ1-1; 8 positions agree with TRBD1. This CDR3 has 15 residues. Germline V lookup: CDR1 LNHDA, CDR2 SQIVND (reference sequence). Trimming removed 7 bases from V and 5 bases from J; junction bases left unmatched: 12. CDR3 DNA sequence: TGTGCCAGTATTCCCCCTCCCGACAGGGGTACTGAAGCTTTCTTT. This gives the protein CASIPPPDRGTEAFF.

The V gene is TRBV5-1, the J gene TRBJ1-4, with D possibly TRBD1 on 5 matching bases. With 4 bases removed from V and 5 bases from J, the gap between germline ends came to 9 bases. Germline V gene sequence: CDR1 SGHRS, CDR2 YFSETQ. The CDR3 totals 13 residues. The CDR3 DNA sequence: TGCGCCAGCAGCCTACGACAGAATGAAAAACTGTTTTTT. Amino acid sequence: CASSLRQNEKLFF.

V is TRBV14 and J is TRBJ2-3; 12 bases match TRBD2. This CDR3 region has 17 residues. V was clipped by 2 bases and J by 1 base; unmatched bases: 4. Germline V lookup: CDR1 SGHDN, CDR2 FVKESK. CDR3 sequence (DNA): TGTGCCAGCAGCCAATTGCTAGCGGGAGGGCGCACAGATACGCAGTATTTT. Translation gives CASSQLLAGGRTDTQYF.

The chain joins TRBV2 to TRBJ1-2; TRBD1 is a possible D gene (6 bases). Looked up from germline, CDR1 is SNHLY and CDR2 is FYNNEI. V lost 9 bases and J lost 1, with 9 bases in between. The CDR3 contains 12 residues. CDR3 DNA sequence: TGTGCCAGGGACAGCGTTAACTATGGCTACACCTTC. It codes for CARDSVNYGYTF. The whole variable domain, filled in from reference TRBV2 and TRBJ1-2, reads EPEVTQTPSHQVTQMGQEVILRCVPISNHLYFYWYRQILGQKVEFLVSFYNNEISEKSEIFDDQFSVERPDGSNFTLKIRSTKLEDSAMYFCARDSVNYGYTFGSGTRLTVV.